The clone carrying this TCR beta chain was counted between two and nine times. The antigen remains unidentified. The table came from immunoSEQ multiplex PCR; TCRdb's copy has only in-frame clones and leaves some out. The data hold 9,500 to 15,000 clones, with 71% observed a single time. The CDR3 consists of 11 residues. Time point defined: after neoadjuvant nivolumab, at surgical resection. This entry is derived from a study of neoadjuvant anti-PD-1 for oral cavity cancer. Study summary: Patients without progression got a fourth dose around day 43.

Whole-study results and caveats: TCR analyses covered only a few patients per response group. PBMC Gini-index clonality exceeded responders' in non-responders post-nivolumab.

The chain carries TRBV21-1 and TRBJ2-1; the table gives TRBD2 as D, unverified against the DNA. TRBV21-1 has pseudogene status. The receptor was isolated from a person aged 40 to 85 with oral cavity squamous cell carcinoma. The sequenced sample was PBMCs, obtained after nivolumab (anti-PD-1) treatment. CDR3 DNA: TGTGCCAGCAGCCCCCGAGCCCCTGGTGTCTTC. Protein: CASSPRAPGVF.